The 3 T cell receptor beta chains listed next were all sequenced from one sample in a study of response to subunit inactivated influenza vaccine (dated by TCRdb to the late 2010s). The library relied on RT-PCR. Sequencing took place on an Illumina HiSeq 2500. The raw public reads went through TCRdb reprocessing: fastp at Q25, MiXCR clone calling, in-frame beta chains kept. One record per CDR3 amino acid sequence lists the most common genes and DNA. The sample profile shows approximately 530,000 distinct CDR3 sequences; about 7.6% of them were found once. Around 13% of the sample comes from the top ten. The source was PBMCs from blood, collected roughly 24 months after vaccination. Every receptor here comes from a man between 50 and 75 years old who received an inactivated influenza vaccine. Donor details come from another sample of the same person, matched by shared clones.

This clonotype was seen ten or more times. V gene TRBV20-1 combines with J gene TRBJ2-1, with 12 positions matching TRBD2. The junction had 10 bases not matched to a gene; V was cut back by 0 bases and J by 10 bases. This CDR3 comprises 16 residues. Germline-derived CDR1 and CDR2 are DFQATT and SNEGSKA (reference sequence). The CDR3 sequence: CSARDPASGGAREQFF. CDR3 coding DNA: TGCAGTGCTAGAGATCCAGCTAGCGGGGGGGCTAGGGAGCAGTTCTTC.

There are many counts of this clonotype. The chain joins TRBV12-3 or TRBV12-4 to TRBJ2-2, with D possibly being TRBD1 (6 bases). CDR3 size: 13 residues. Trimming shortened V by 6 bases and J by 5 bases, and 10 bases separated the two germline ends. The CDR3 region has the DNA TGTGCCAGCAGGGGGGCGCGAACCGGGGAGCTGTTTTTT. As protein: CASRGARTGELFF.

Many counts were recorded for this clonotype. V is TRBV29-1 and J is TRBJ2-7; D is unclear. Germline loops: CDR1 SQVTM, CDR2 ANQGSEA. V lost 5 bases to trimming and J lost 3 bases, with 14 bases between them. There are 13 residues in the CDR3. The CDR3 region has the DNA TGCAGCGTTCGGCCGCAGATGGGCTACGAGCAGTACTTC. Encoded protein: CSVRPQMGYEQYF.